This T cell receptor beta chain is drawn from a study of blood T cell repertoires in COVID-19. At the level of the study: The United States, Italy and Spain provided the acute and convalescent COVID-19 samples. Sources were T cells, B-cell-depleted T cells, or PBMCs; the material itself was cDNA or gDNA.

The CDR3 has 18 amino acids. The trim removed 0 bases at V and 2 bases at J, leaving 10 bases unmatched. In germline, CDR1 is LNHDA, CDR2 SQIVND (reference sequence). Authors' processing steps: Estimation of nucleated cell counts relied on the amplification of reference gene primers. The protocol was immunoSEQ multiplex PCR, while the TCRdb copy is restricted to in-frame clones and leaves out a portion. V and J calls and clone size follow that table, whereas D and trimming were derived from the DNA. Among about 200,000 clones listed, roughly 80% were seen once. The TCR comes from a man in his fifties or sixties with acute or convalescent COVID-19. The V and J genes are TRBV19 and TRBJ2-1; 7 bases match TRBD2. Sequencing was performed on peripheral blood. The CDR3 DNA reads TGTGCCAGTAGTATAGAATATCGAAGCGGGGTTCCCTACAATGAGCAGTTCTTC. Translated: CASSIEYRSGVPYNEQFF.